These 30 T cell receptor beta chains were all obtained from the same sample, sequenced in a study of blood T cell repertoires in COVID-19. Assay: immunoSEQ multiplex PCR; the TCRdb copy retains only in-frame clones and omits some. The sample lists hundreds of thousands of clones; about 91% were seen once. Material for sequencing was PBMCs or T cells enriched from blood (not recorded which). The receptors were gathered from a woman in her thirties or forties with acute COVID-19.

This rearrangement joins TRBV11-3 to TRBJ2-7, with a weak D call TRBD1 (6 bases). The CDR3 is made up of 13 amino acids. In germline, CDR1 is SGHNT, CDR2 YENEEA. Deletions cut 7 bases from V and 5 bases from J, with 15 bases between. The CDR3 region has the DNA TGTGCCAGCATGTCTAGGCAGGGGAACGAGCAGTACGTC. It codes for CASMSRQGNEQYV.

The genes are TRBV28 and TRBJ2-2, with TRBD2 matching 9 bases. V lost 6 bases, J lost 5 bases, and 7 bases stayed unmatched. Germline V CDR1 and CDR2: MDHEN, SYDVKM. This CDR3 comprises 15 residues. CDR3 region: CASSLGLAGTGELFF. As DNA, the CDR3 is TGTGCCAGCAGCCTGGGGCTAGCGGGAACCGGGGAGCTGTTTTTT. Together with reference TRBV28 and TRBJ2-2, the CDR3 gives the full variable domain: DVKVTQSSRYLVKRTGEKVFLECVQDMDHENMFWYRQDPGLGLRLIYFSYDVKMKEKGDIPEGYSVSREKKERFSLILESASTNQTSMYLCASSLGLAGTGELFFGEGSRLTVL.

The chain uses TRBV7-8 and TRBJ1-2, with a weak D call TRBD1 (5 bases). Looked up from germline, CDR1 is SGHVS and CDR2 is FQNEAQ. Deletions cut 1 base from V and 1 base from J, with 19 bases between. This CDR3 has 18 residues. The CDR3 DNA is TGTGCCAGCAGCTTAGAATCATTTGCCAGGGCCCTTAACTATGGCTACACCTTC. The encoded protein is CASSLESFARALNYGYTF.

The chain uses TRBV10-3 and TRBJ1-2; 8 bases line up with TRBD1. J lost 3 bases, V lost 10 bases, and 7 bases had no gene match. Germline CDR1 ENHRY, CDR2 SYGVKD. The CDR3 covers 13 residues. As DNA, the CDR3 is TGTGCCACCGGACAGGGCGAGGACTATGGCTACACCTTC. This gives the protein CATGQGEDYGYTF.

V gene TRBV5-1 combines with J gene TRBJ1-5; unclear D gene. Germline lookup yields CDR1 SGHRS and CDR2 YFSETQ. The CDR3 is 14 amino acids. Trimming took 0 bases from V and 7 from J, leaving 11 bases between them. The CDR3 bases are TGCGCCAGCAGCTTGGCTGAAGGAGGGCAGCCCCAGCATTTT. Its protein product is CASSLAEGGQPQHF.

V usage is TRBV5-1 and J usage is TRBJ1-5; D is undetermined. Germline assignment: CDR1 SGHRS and CDR2 YFSETQ. This CDR3 has 14 residues. With 0 bases removed from V and 5 bases from J, the gap between germline ends came to 9 bases. The CDR3 spells CASSLEGEHQPQHF. CDR3 in DNA: TGCGCCAGCAGCTTGGAAGGAGAGCATCAGCCCCAGCATTTT.

The chain couples TRBV28 to TRBJ2-3; D uncertain. CDR3 size: 12 residues. The germline gives CDR1 MDHEN, CDR2 SYDVKM. Trimming cost V 5 bases and J 7 bases, with 10 bases left between them. The CDR3 loop is CASSAETYTQYF. CDR3 bases: TGTGCCAGCAGTGCCGAGACTTATACGCAGTATTTT.

The chain employs TRBV2 and TRBJ2-1; D is uncertain. Germline V lookup: CDR1 SNHLY, CDR2 FYNNEI. The CDR3 has 14 residues. V was cut by 7 bases and J by 9 bases, with 19 bases left in between. The CDR3 DNA reads as TGTGCCAGCACCGAAGGTCGGCTAGGAGTTGAGCAGTTCTTC. The encoded protein is CASTEGRLGVEQFF.

The V call is TRBV21-1, the J call TRBJ1-1; the DNA was not used to check the table's D call, TRBD1. TRBV21-1 is labeled a pseudogene. The CDR3 has 16 amino acids. This CDR3 reads CASSNPRFNRDSEAFF. In nucleotides, the CDR3 is TGTGCCAGCAGCAACCCCAGGTTTAACAGGGATTCAGAAGCTTTCTTT.

This chain connects TRBV10-2 to TRBJ2-7, with 9 bases aligning to TRBD1. The V gene's germline CDR1 is WSHSY and CDR2 SAAADI. V lost 6 bases to trimming and J lost 7 bases; unmatched junction nucleotides: 10. The CDR3 contains 14 residues. The CDR3 spells CASRPGQGVEEQYF. CDR3 nucleotides: TGCGCCAGCAGACCGGGACAGGGTGTGGAAGAGCAGTACTTC.

This chain links TRBV7-8 with TRBJ1-6; 10 positions agree with TRBD1. CDR1 and CDR2 (germline): SGHVS, FQNEAQ. CDR3 length equals 19 residues. Losses at the gene ends were 1 base for V and 0 bases for J; bases not matched to a gene: 6. This CDR3 is CASSLVGDRGSSYNSPLHF. Written as DNA, the CDR3 is TGTGCCAGCAGCTTAGTGGGGGACAGGGGTAGCTCCTATAATTCACCCCTCCACTTT.

The chain links TRBV7-9 to TRBJ1-2; 11 bases fit TRBD1. Germline V gene sequence: CDR1 SEHNR, CDR2 FQNEAQ (reference sequence). Unmatched junction bases numbered 11, after V lost 2 bases and J lost 6 bases. This CDR3 has 17 amino acids. The CDR3 nucleotides read TGTGCCAGCAGCTTATTGGGACAGGGGGTTCCGGCTCATGGCTACACCTTC. Encoded protein: CASSLLGQGVPAHGYTF.

This clone has a single count. This rearrangement joins TRBV5-5 to TRBJ2-3; the D is unclear. V lost 7 bases and J 0 bases, leaving 15 bases between the germline ends. Germline assignment: CDR1 SGHKS and CDR2 YYEKEE (reference sequence). The CDR3 covers 15 residues. CDR3 bases: TGTGCCAGCGGTACCCAGTGGGCTAGCACAGATACGCAGTATTTT. This gives the protein CASGTQWASTDTQYF.

The genes are TRBV3-1 (or the pseudogene TRBV3-2) and TRBJ2-1; 10 bases match TRBD2. Losses at the gene ends were 3 bases for V and 6 bases for J; bases not matched to a gene: 5. CDR3 length: 15 residues. The germline V gene encodes CDR1 LGHDT and CDR2 YNNKEL (reference sequence). CDR3 sequence: CASSQILAGANEQFF. CDR3 nucleotides: TGTGCCAGCAGCCAGATTCTAGCGGGAGCCAATGAGCAGTTCTTC.

The V gene is TRBV7-2, the J gene TRBJ1-5; no clear D gene. The V and J ends lost 1 base and 6 bases respectively, with 10 bases between them. This CDR3 is 14 amino acids long. CDR1 SGHTA and CDR2 FQGNSA come from the germline V gene. The CDR3 loop is CASSLDLWAQPQHF. The CDR3 DNA sequence: TGTGCCAGCAGCTTAGATCTTTGGGCTCAGCCCCAGCATTTT.

The chain recombines TRBV14 with TRBJ1-1; TRBD1 agrees at 8 bases. Looked up from germline, CDR1 is SGHDN and CDR2 is FVKESK. The CDR3 totals 13 residues. Trimming cost V 6 bases and J 1 base; bases outside gene matches: 1. CDR3 sequence: CASRQGENTEAFF. The CDR3 DNA reads as TGTGCCAGCAGACAGGGGGAGAACACTGAAGCTTTCTTT.

J is TRBJ2-2 and V is TRBV30; 7 bases align to TRBD2. Germline CDR1 and CDR2: GTSNPN and SVGIG (reference sequence). The trim removed 0 bases at V and 3 bases at J, leaving 4 bases unmatched. The CDR3 has 15 amino acids. CDR3 residues: CAWSVVGGDTGELFF. The CDR3 DNA sequence: TGTGCCTGGAGTGTAGTGGGGGGGGACACCGGGGAGCTGTTTTTT.

The chain recombines TRBV28 with TRBJ2-7, with no clear D. With 6 bases removed from V and 7 bases from J, the gap between germline ends came to 13 bases. Germline-derived CDR1 and CDR2 are MDHEN and SYDVKM. The CDR3 consists of 12 residues. Here the CDR3 DNA reads TGTGCCAGCAGCTCAATCGGGTATGAGCAGTACGTC. Its protein product is CASSSIGYEQYV.

The V call is TRBV2, the J call TRBJ2-5; D perhaps matches TRBD2 (6 bases). This CDR3 contains 13 residues. Trimming took off 4 bases at V and 3 bases at J, with 9 bases between the two ends. From germline, CDR1 is SNHLY and CDR2 FYNNEI. This CDR3 is CASSVEREETQYF. For the CDR3, the DNA is TGTGCCAGCAGTGTGGAGCGGGAAGAGACCCAGTACTTC.

The gene calls are TRBV7-9 and TRBJ2-7; 9 positions agree with TRBD1. Germline V CDR1 and CDR2: SEHNR, FQNEAQ (reference sequence). With V trimmed by 4 bases and J by 3 bases, 10 bases remained unmatched. The CDR3 is made up of 16 amino acids. The CDR3 DNA sequence: TGTGCCAGCAGCTCACCCTGGACAGGGGAGGACTACGAGCAGTACTTC. Translating it yields CASSSPWTGEDYEQYF.

This clone turned up a few times. V usage is TRBV28 and J usage is TRBJ2-1, with 12 bases that match TRBD2. The CDR3 runs 16 residues. CDR1 MDHEN and CDR2 SYDVKM come from the germline V gene. V shed 5 bases and J 5 bases; nucleotides not matched to a gene: 7. The CDR3 coding sequence is TGTGCCAGCAGTCCTCCGACTAGCGGGAGTCACAATGAGCAGTTCTTC. It codes for CASSPPTSGSHNEQFF.

The chain combines TRBV18 with TRBJ2-7; 13 positions agree with TRBD2. V was clipped by 2 bases and J by 6 bases; unmatched bases: 10. From germline, CDR1 is KGHSH and CDR2 LQKENI. The CDR3 has 17 residues. The CDR3 bases are TGTGCCAGCTCACCAACTAGCGGGAGGGCCGGATCATTCGAGCAGTACGTC. Residues: CASSPTSGRAGSFEQYV.

The chain recombines TRBV11-3 with TRBJ2-5; 7 nucleotides align to TRBD2. From germline, CDR1 is SGHNT and CDR2 YENEEA. The CDR3 length is 14 residues. Germline trimming cut 5 bases from V and 5 bases from J; bases unmatched to any gene: 8. CDR3 DNA: TGTGCCAGCAGCCCCTCGGGGGGAGTTGAGACCCAGTACTTC. This encodes CASSPSGGVETQYF.

The chain couples TRBV7-2 to TRBJ2-1, with 8 bases identical to TRBD2. CDR1 and CDR2 from the germline V gene are SGHTA and FQGNSA. V dropped 1 base and J dropped 7; count of bases not matched to a gene: 6. The CDR3 length is 15 residues. The CDR3 loop reads CASSLGGGRQNEQFF. The CDR3 DNA follows: TGTGCCAGCAGCTTAGGTGGCGGGAGGCAAAATGAGCAGTTCTTC.

The V and J genes are TRBV24-1 and TRBJ2-7; possibly TRBD2 for D (6 bases). Looked up from germline, CDR1 is KGHDR and CDR2 is SFDVKD. This CDR3 region has 14 residues. Between the trimmed V and J ends, which lost 4 bases and 5 bases, there was a span of 14 bases. In nucleotides, the CDR3 is TGTGCCACCAGTGAAGGAGGGTTGAGAGACGAGCAGTACTTC. It translates to CATSEGGLRDEQYF.

The V gene is TRBV28, the J gene TRBJ2-7; D is perhaps TRBD2 (6 bases). Germline assignment: CDR1 MDHEN and CDR2 SYDVKM. The CDR3 is 14 amino acids. The V gene lost 6 bases and the J gene lost 7 bases, with 19 bases spanning the gap. CDR3 sequence: CASSQTSPIGEQYV. In DNA, the CDR3 is TGTGCCAGCAGCCAGACTAGTCCGATTGGGGAGCAGTACGTC.

CDR3 DNA: TGTGCCAGCAGCGAAGGGACAGACACTGAAGCTTTCTTT. It yields the protein CASSEGTDTEAFF. The genes are TRBV5-4 and TRBJ1-1; 7 bases are shared with TRBD1. Germline V lookup: CDR1 SGHNT, CDR2 YYREEE (reference sequence). The V segment lost 4 bases and the J segment 3 bases; nucleotides outside the gene matches: 3. This CDR3 has 13 amino acids. The full variable domain, in which reference TRBV5-4 and TRBJ1-1 provide the parts outside the CDR3, is ETGVTQSPTHLIKTRGQQVTLRCSSQSGHNTVSWYQQALGQGPQFIFQYYREEENGRGNFPPRFSGLQFPNYSSELNVNALELDDSALYLCASSEGTDTEAFFGQGTRLTVV.

Comments on this clone: Other nucleotide sequences in the sample specify the same CDR3. The chain carries TRBV18 and TRBJ2-3; D remains ambiguous. Germline CDR1 KGHSH, CDR2 LQKENI. The V and J ends lost 3 bases and 3 bases respectively, with 10 bases between them. This CDR3 region has 14 residues. The DNA of the CDR3 is TGTGCCAGCTCACCCTCCGGTCTGACAGATACGCAGTATTTT. Its protein product is CASSPSGLTDTQYF.

The gene calls are TRBV28 and TRBJ2-7; TRBD1 might be the D (6 bases). Trimming took 8 bases from V and 2 from J, leaving 22 bases between them. The CDR3 consists of 16 residues. Looked up from germline, CDR1 is MDHEN and CDR2 is SYDVKM. The CDR3: CASRDNTGQGPYEQYF. In DNA form, the CDR3 reads TGTGCCAGCCGGGACAATACGGGACAAGGCCCCTACGAGCAGTACTTC.

This chain uses TRBV5-1 with TRBJ2-5, with TRBD2 matching over 12 bases. Germline V gene sequence: CDR1 SGHRS, CDR2 YFSETQ. The CDR3 is 17 amino acids. J gave up 5 bases and V 0 bases, and 8 bases lay outside the gene matches. The CDR3 DNA sequence: TGCGCCAGCAGCTTGGGGCGGATCGGACTAGCGGGGGAGACCCAGTACTTC. Protein: CASSLGRIGLAGETQYF.